This entry features one T cell receptor beta chain sequence. This specimen comes from a study of blood T cell repertoires in COVID-19. Libraries were prepared by immunoSEQ multiplex PCR; TCRdb keeps only in-frame clonotypes and omits some of them. The sample holds some 180,000 clones, about 77% seen once. The CDR3 covers 15 residues. Germline-derived CDR1 and CDR2 are KGHSH and LQKENI. The germline V and J ends were trimmed by 3 bases and 7 bases, with 13 bases remaining between them. The receptor was isolated from a woman older than 75 with active or convalescent COVID-19. V usage is TRBV18 and J usage is TRBJ1-6; a weak D match, TRBD1 (6 bases). What was sequenced was peripheral blood. This CDR3 is CASSPTRGGNSPLHF. In DNA, the CDR3 is TGTGCCAGCTCACCGACGAGGGGGGGGAATTCACCCCTCCACTTT.